These 18 T cell receptor beta chains were all obtained from the same sample, sequenced in a study of blood T cell repertoires in COVID-19. Measured with immunoSEQ multiplex PCR; TCRdb has only the in-frame clones, and not every one. This repertoire shows under 250,000 clones, 84% found once; its top ten account for about 2.1%. The material sequenced was peripheral blood. All receptors come from a woman in her sixties or seventies with acute or convalescent COVID-19.

The rearrangement joins TRBV6-5 to TRBJ1-1, with a possible D match to TRBD1 (5 bases). Trimming pared 7 bases from V and 11 bases from J, leaving 23 bases between. Germline V gene lookup returns CDR1 MNHEY and CDR2 SVGAGI. The CDR3 extends over 14 amino acids. The CDR3 reads CASTSRESHYYAFF. The CDR3, as DNA: TGTGCCAGCACCTCCAGGGAATCCCATTATTATGCTTTCTTT.

J is TRBJ2-1 and V is TRBV7-2, with 12 bases fitting TRBD2. This CDR3 region has 18 residues. CDR1 SGHTA and CDR2 FQGNSA come from the germline V gene. Germline trimming cut 4 bases from V and 0 bases from J; bases unmatched to any gene: 7. CDR3: CASSSSWTSGDSYNEQFF. CDR3 in DNA: TGTGCCAGCAGCTCTTCGTGGACTAGCGGGGACTCCTACAATGAGCAGTTCTTC.

V and J are TRBV6-1 and TRBJ1-3, with 7 nucleotides matching TRBD1. Germline V gene data show CDR1 as MNHNS and CDR2 as SASEGT. CDR3 size: 15 residues. Trimming cost V 2 bases and J 2 bases; bases outside gene matches: 3. CDR3 residues: CASSELTGAGNTIYF. CDR3 sequence (DNA): TGTGCCAGCAGTGAACTTACAGGGGCTGGAAACACCATATATTTT.

This chain's CDR3 is CASGSTGGPHNEKLFF. Written as DNA, the CDR3 is TGTGCCAGCGGTTCGACCGGGGGGCCTCATAATGAAAAACTGTTTTTT. The rearrangement joins TRBV21-1 to TRBJ1-4. TRBV21-1 is labeled a pseudogene. The CDR3 loop spans 16 amino acids.

The chain combines TRBV3-1 (or the pseudogene TRBV3-2) with TRBJ1-4; perhaps TRBD1 as D (5 bases). This CDR3 is 12 amino acids long. Trimming cost V 8 bases and J 6 bases, with 10 bases left between them. Germline V gives CDR1 LGHDT, CDR2 YNNKEL (reference sequence). In DNA form, the CDR3 reads TGTGCCAGCGGACACCGCGATGAAAAACTGTTTTTT. This encodes CASGHRDEKLFF.

The chain uses TRBV30 and TRBJ1-1, with TRBD1 as a possible D gene (5 bases). V shed 2 bases and J shed 4 bases, with 14 bases lying between them. There are 14 residues in the CDR3. Germline values: CDR1 GTSNPN, CDR2 SVGIG (reference sequence). The DNA of the CDR3 is TGTGCCTGGAGTTTGGGGGGGAAGGTCACTGAAGCTTTCTTT. Amino acid sequence: CAWSLGGKVTEAFF.

This clone occurred a few times. The chain links TRBV4-2 to TRBJ1-2; no clear D. CDR3 length: 18 residues. Deletions cut 1 base from V and 3 bases from J, with 21 bases between. Germline V gene lookup returns CDR1 LGHNA and CDR2 YNFKEQ. CDR3 loop: CASSQGASIFSWDYGYTF. Here the CDR3 DNA reads TGTGCCAGCAGCCAAGGGGCATCGATCTTCTCCTGGGACTATGGCTACACCTTC.

This rearrangement joins TRBV12-3 or TRBV12-4 to TRBJ1-2, with a tentative D call TRBD1 (6 bases). This CDR3 contains 13 residues. Trimming stripped 8 bases from V and 4 bases from J, with 14 bases between. The CDR3 region is CASGGAQSYGYTF. CDR3 DNA: TGTGCCAGCGGGGGGGCGCAGAGCTATGGCTACACCTTC.

The gene calls are TRBV28 and TRBJ2-6, with a possible D match to TRBD2 (5 bases). The germline V gene encodes CDR1 MDHEN and CDR2 SYDVKM. CDR3 length: 12 amino acids. V shed 11 bases and J shed 1 base, with 6 bases lying between them. The CDR3 loop reads CAGSSGANVLTF. In DNA, the CDR3 is TGTGCCGGGAGTTCTGGGGCCAACGTCCTGACTTTC.

The gene calls are TRBV27 and TRBJ1-1; D gene ambiguous. CDR1 is MNHEY and CDR2 is SMNVEV in the germline V gene (reference sequence). Trimming shortened V by 3 bases and J by 1 base, and 9 bases separated the two germline ends. The CDR3 covers 14 residues. This chain's CDR3 is CASSFLSGNTEAFF. CDR3 bases: TGTGCCAGCAGTTTTTTATCCGGGAACACTGAAGCTTTCTTT.

This chain connects TRBV5-5 to TRBJ2-7, with D possibly matching TRBD2 (5 bases). Germline V gene lookup returns CDR1 SGHKS and CDR2 YYEKEE (reference sequence). Trimming removed 5 bases from V and 0 bases from J, with 15 bases in between. The CDR3 spans 15 residues. The CDR3 region has the DNA TGTGCCAGCAGTTCCAGCGGTCTAAGCTCCTACGAGCAGTACTTC. It codes for CASSSSGLSSYEQYF.

The chain links TRBV6-7 to TRBJ1-1; 11 nucleotides agree with TRBD1. TRBV6-7 is an ORF, and what it does is uncertain. This CDR3 is 17 amino acids long. The J segment lost 0 bases and the V segment lost 0 bases, leaving 3 bases of the junction unmatched. CDR3 sequence: CASSYSWDRGLNTEAFF. The CDR3 nucleotides read TGTGCCAGCAGTTACTCTTGGGACAGGGGGTTGAACACTGAAGCTTTCTTT.

The chain employs TRBV6-6 and TRBJ1-2, with 9 bases aligning to TRBD1. V trimming: 6 bases; J trimming: 1 base; junction bases outside the gene matches: 6. The CDR3 consists of 15 residues. Germline CDR1 is MNHNY and CDR2 is SVGAGI (reference sequence). CDR3: CASSPDRGDNYGYTF. The CDR3 DNA is TGTGCCAGCAGCCCAGACAGGGGGGATAACTATGGCTACACCTTC.

This clone was seen more than once but under ten times. V is TRBV20-1 and J is TRBJ2-7, with 7 bases matching TRBD1. Germline V gives CDR1 DFQATT, CDR2 SNEGSKA (reference sequence). With 3 bases clipped from V and 3 bases from J, the junction kept 8 bases outside the gene matches. The CDR3 is 14 residues long. This CDR3 reads CSASPPRDSYEQYF. The DNA of the CDR3 is TGCAGTGCTAGTCCCCCCAGGGACAGCTACGAGCAGTACTTC.

This clone has only a few counts. The V call is TRBV15, the J call TRBJ2-7, with TRBD1 as a possible D gene (6 bases). Between the trimmed V and J ends, which lost 0 bases and 2 bases, there was a span of 14 bases. The CDR3 has 16 residues. CDR1 is LNHNV and CDR2 is YYDKDF in the germline V gene (reference sequence). The CDR3: CATSRDHGTPTYEQYF. DNA for the CDR3: TGTGCCACCAGCAGAGATCATGGGACACCTACCTACGAGCAGTACTTC.

The J gene is TRBJ2-5, the V gene TRBV7-3, with 8 bases that match TRBD1. The ends lost 6 bases at V and 4 bases at J; junction bases unmatched: 10. The germline gives CDR1 SGHTA, CDR2 FQGTGA. The CDR3 spans 15 residues. The CDR3 DNA is TGTGCCAGCAGTCTCTCGGGGACAGGCCCAGAGACCCAGTACTTC. Its protein product is CASSLSGTGPETQYF.

V gene TRBV18 combines with J gene TRBJ2-2; 7 nucleotides align to TRBD1. CDR1 is KGHSH, CDR2 LQKENI, per germline. This CDR3 has 16 amino acids. V lost 1 base, J lost 0 bases, and 2 bases stayed unmatched. CDR3 amino acids: CASSPLGQANTGELFF. CDR3 DNA: TGTGCCAGCTCACCACTAGGACAGGCGAACACCGGGGAGCTGTTTTTT.

This clone was picked up a small number of times. J is TRBJ1-2 and V is TRBV11-2, with TRBD1 matching 9 bases. Trimming removed 6 bases from V and 6 bases from J; junction bases left unmatched: 11. CDR3 length: 15 amino acids. In germline, CDR1 is SGHAT, CDR2 FQNNGV. This chain's CDR3 is CASRNKRTGENGYTF. CDR3 bases: TGTGCCAGCAGGAACAAGCGGACAGGGGAGAATGGCTACACCTTC.